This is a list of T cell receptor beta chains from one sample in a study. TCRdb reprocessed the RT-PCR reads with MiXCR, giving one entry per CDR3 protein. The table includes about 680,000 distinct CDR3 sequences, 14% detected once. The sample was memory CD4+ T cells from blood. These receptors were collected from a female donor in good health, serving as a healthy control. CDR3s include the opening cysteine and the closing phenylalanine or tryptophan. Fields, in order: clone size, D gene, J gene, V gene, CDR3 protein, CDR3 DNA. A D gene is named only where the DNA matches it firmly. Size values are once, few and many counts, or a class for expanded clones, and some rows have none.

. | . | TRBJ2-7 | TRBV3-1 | CASSPVPGQSYEQYF | TGTGCCAGCAGCCCCGTGCCCGGACAGTCCTACGAGCAGTACTTC
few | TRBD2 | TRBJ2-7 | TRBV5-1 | CASSSGLAVSYF | TGCGCCAGCAGCTCAGGACTAGCGGTTTCGTACTTC
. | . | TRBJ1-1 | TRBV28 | CAGSLRMNTEAFF | TGTGCCGGCAGTTTACGAATGAACACTGAAGCTTTCTTT
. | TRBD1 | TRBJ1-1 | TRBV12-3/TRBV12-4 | CASSFAQGVGLEAFF | TGTGCCAGCAGTTTTGCGCAGGGGGTCGGCCTTGAAGCTTTCTTT
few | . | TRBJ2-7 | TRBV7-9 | CASSLSLASEQYF | TGTGCCAGCAGCTTAAGCCTAGCGAGCGAGCAGTACTTC
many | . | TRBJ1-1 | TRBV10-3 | CAISESGAFEAFF | TGTGCCATCAGTGAAAGCGGCGCATTTGAAGCTTTCTTT
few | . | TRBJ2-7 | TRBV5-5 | CASSLVAGEVYEQYF | TGTGCCAGCAGTTTGGTAGCAGGGGAAGTCTACGAGCAGTACTTC
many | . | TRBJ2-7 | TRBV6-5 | CASRRSGQGTYEQYF | TGTGCCAGCAGGCGGAGCGGGCAGGGGACCTACGAGCAGTACTTC
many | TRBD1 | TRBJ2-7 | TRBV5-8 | CASSLRTGEHEQYF | TGTGCCAGCAGCTTGAGGACAGGGGAGCACGAGCAGTACTTC
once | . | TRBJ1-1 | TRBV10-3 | CAISGDGGEAFF | TGTGCCATCAGCGGGGACGGGGGTGAAGCTTTCTTT
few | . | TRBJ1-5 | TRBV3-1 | CASSQVDQPQHF | TGTGCCAGCAGCCAAGTTGATCAGCCCCAGCATTTT
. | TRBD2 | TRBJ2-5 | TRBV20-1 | CSANHRTSGQETQYF | TGCAGTGCTAACCACAGGACTAGCGGACAAGAGACCCAGTACTTC
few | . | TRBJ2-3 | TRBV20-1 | CSALTSYTDTQYF | TGCAGTGCACTTACTAGCTATACAGATACGCAGTATTTT
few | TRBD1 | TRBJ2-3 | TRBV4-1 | CASRTGEITDTQYF | TGCGCCAGCAGAACAGGGGAAATCACAGATACGCAGTATTTT
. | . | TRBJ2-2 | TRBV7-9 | CASSLPVDIWNTGELFF | TGTGCCAGCAGCTTGCCGGTGGACATATGGAACACCGGGGAGCTGTTTTTT
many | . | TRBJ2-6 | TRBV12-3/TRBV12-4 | CASSQLGANVLTF | TGTGCCAGCAGCCAGCTCGGGGCCAACGTCCTGACTTTC
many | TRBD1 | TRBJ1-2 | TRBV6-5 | CASSYPGQGAYGYTF | TGTGCCAGCAGTTACCCGGGACAGGGAGCCTATGGCTACACCTTC
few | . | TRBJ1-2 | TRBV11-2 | CASSFSRDGYTF | TGTGCCAGCAGCTTCTCCCGTGATGGCTACACCTTC
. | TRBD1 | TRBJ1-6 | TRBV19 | CASSITGGSSPLHF | TGTGCCAGTAGTATTACAGGGGGCTCTTCACCCCTCCACTTT
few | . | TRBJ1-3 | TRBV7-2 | CASSAASFSGNTIYF | TGTGCCAGCAGCGCGGCCAGTTTCTCTGGAAACACCATATATTTT
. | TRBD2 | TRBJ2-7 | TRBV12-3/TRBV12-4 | CASSSPSGRYEQYF | TGTGCCAGCAGTTCCCCTAGCGGGAGGTACGAGCAGTACTTC
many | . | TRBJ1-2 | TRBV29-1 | CSVEDWARGYGYTF | TGCAGCGTTGAAGATTGGGCCAGGGGCTATGGCTACACCTTC
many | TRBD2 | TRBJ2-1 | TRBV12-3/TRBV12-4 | CASSFEVQREWNEQFF | TGTGCCAGCAGTTTCGAGGTCCAGCGGGAGTGGAATGAGCAGTTCTTC
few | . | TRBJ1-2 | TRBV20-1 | CSARVGAAANYGYTF | TGCAGTGCTAGAGTTGGGGCAGCAGCTAACTATGGCTACACCTTC
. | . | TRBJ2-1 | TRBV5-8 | CASSSTVFRFF | TGTGCCAGCAGCTCGACAGTCTTTAGGTTCTTC
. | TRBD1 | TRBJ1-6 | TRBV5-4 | CASSRGQGVGSPLHF | TGTGCCAGCAGTCGTGGACAGGGAGTTGGTTCACCCCTCCACTTT
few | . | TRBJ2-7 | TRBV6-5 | CASGPGVLSYEQYF | TGTGCCAGCGGACCAGGGGTCCTCTCCTACGAGCAGTACTTC
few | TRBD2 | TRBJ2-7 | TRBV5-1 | CASSFDLAGAGREQYF | TGCGCCAGCAGCTTCGATTTAGCGGGAGCAGGTAGGGAGCAGTACTTC